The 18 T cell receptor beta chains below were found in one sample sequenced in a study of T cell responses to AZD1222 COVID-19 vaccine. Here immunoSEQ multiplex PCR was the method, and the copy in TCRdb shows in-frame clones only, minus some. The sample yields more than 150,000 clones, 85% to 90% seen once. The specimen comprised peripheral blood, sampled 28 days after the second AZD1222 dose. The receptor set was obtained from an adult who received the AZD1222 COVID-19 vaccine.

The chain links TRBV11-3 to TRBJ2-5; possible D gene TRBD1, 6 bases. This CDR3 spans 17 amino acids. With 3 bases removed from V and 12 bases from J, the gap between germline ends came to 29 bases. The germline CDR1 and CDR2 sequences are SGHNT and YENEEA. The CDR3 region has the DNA TGTGCCAGCAGCTTGGGGACACCTCAAGAGACCCAGTACTCTAAGTACTTC. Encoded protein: CASSLGTPQETQYSKYF.

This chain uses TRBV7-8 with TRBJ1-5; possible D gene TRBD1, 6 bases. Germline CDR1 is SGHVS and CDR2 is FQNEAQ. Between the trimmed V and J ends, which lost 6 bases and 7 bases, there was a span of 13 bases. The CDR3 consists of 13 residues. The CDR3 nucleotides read TGTGCCAGCAGTGGCCAGGGGAACCAGCCCCAGCATTTT. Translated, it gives CASSGQGNQPQHF.

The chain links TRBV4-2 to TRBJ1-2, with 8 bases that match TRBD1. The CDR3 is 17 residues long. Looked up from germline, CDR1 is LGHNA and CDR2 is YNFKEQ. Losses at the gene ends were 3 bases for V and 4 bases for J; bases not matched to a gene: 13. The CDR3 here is CASSQGAVTGVSYGYTF. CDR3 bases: TGTGCCAGCAGCCAGGGAGCTGTGACAGGGGTGAGCTATGGCTACACCTTC.

CDR3 nucleotide sequence: TGTGCCAGCATTAAGGCGGATTCACCCCTCCACTTT. Translated: CASIKADSPLHF. This rearrangement joins TRBV4-2 to TRBJ1-6, with unresolved D. This CDR3 has 12 amino acids. V was cut by 7 bases and J by 8 bases, with 9 bases left in between. Germline CDR1 LGHNA, CDR2 YNFKEQ.

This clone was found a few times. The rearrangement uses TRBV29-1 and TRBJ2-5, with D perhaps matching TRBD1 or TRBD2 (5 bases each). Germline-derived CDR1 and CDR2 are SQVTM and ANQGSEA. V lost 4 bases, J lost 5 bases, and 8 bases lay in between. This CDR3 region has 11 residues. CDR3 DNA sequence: TGCAGCGTTGTCAGGGAGGAGACCCAGTACTTC. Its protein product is CSVVREETQYF.

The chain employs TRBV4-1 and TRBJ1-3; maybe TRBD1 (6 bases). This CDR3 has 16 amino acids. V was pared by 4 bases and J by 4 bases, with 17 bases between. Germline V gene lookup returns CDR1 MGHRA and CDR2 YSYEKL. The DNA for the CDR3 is TGCGCCAGCAGCCCCATAAACAGGGCCGGAGGAAACACCATATATTTT. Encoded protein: CASSPINRAGGNTIYF.

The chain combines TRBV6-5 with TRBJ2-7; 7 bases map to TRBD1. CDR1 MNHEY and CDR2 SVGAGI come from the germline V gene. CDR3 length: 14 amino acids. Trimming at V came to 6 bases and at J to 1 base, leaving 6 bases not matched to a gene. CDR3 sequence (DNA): TGTGCCAGCAGAAGGGACAGCGTATCCTACGAGCAGTACTTC. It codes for CASRRDSVSYEQYF.

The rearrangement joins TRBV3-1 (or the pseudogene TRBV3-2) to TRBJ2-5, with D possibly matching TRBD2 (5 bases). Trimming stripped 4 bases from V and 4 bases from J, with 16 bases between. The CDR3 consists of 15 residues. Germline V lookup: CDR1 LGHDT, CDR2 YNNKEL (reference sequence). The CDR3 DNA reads TGTGCCAGCAGCCCCAGCCCCCGGGAAGGAGAGACCCAGTACTTC. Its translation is CASSPSPREGETQYF.

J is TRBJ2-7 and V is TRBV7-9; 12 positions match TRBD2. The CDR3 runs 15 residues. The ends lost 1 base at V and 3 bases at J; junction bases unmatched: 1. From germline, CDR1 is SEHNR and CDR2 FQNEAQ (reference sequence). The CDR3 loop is CASSLVTSGSYEQYF. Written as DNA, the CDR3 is TGTGCCAGCAGCTTAGTGACTAGCGGGAGCTACGAGCAGTACTTC.

CDR3 in DNA: TGTGCCAGCTCACAGGGGACCTCCTACGAGCAGTACTTC. Its translation is CASSQGTSYEQYF. The V and J genes are TRBV18 and TRBJ2-7; D may correspond to TRBD1 or TRBD2 (5 bases each). V lost 4 bases to trimming and J lost 0 bases, with 7 bases between them. CDR1 and CDR2 (germline): KGHSH, LQKENI. CDR3 size: 13 residues.

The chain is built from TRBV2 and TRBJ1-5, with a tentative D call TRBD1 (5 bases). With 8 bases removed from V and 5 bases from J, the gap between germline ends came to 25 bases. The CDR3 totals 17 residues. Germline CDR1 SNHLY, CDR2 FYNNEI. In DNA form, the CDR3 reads TGTGCCAGCGCTCCCCGGGCGGGACCTTTGAGGGATCAGCCCCAGCATTTT. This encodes CASAPRAGPLRDQPQHF. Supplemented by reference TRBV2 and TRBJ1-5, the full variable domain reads EPEVTQTPSHQVTQMGQEVILRCVPISNHLYFYWYRQILGQKVEFLVSFYNNEISEKSEIFDDQFSVERPDGSNFTLKIRSTKLEDSAMYFCASAPRAGPLRDQPQHFGDGTRLSIL.

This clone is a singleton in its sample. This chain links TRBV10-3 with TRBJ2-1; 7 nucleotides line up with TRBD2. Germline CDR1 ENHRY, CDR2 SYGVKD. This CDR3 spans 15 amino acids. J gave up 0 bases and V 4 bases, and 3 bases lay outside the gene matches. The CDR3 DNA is TGTGCCATCAGTGTAGCGGGTCCCTCCTACAATGAGCAGTTCTTC. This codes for CAISVAGPSYNEQFF.

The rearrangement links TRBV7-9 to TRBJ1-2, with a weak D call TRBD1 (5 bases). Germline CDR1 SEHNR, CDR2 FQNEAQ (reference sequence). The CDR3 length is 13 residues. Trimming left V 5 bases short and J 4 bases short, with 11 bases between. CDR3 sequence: CASSRSGGYGYTF. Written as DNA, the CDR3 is TGTGCCAGCAGCCGCTCGGGGGGCTATGGCTACACCTTC.

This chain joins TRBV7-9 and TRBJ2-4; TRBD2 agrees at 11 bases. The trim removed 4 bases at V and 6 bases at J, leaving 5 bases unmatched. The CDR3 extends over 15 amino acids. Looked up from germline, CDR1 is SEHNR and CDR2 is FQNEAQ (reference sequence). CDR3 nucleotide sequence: TGTGCCAGCAGCTCACAGGGACTAGCGGTAAACATTCAGTACTTC. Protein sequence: CASSSQGLAVNIQYF.

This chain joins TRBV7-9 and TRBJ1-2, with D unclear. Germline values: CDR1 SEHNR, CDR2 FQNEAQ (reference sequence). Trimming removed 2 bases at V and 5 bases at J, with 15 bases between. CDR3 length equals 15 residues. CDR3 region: CASSLQMGSQYGYTF. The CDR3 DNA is TGTGCCAGCAGCTTACAAATGGGGTCGCAGTATGGCTACACCTTC.

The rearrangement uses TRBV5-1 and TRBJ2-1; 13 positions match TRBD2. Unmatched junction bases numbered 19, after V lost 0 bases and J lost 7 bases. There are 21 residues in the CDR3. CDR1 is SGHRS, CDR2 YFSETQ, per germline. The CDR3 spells CASSLALAGGPALGHQNEQFF. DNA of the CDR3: TGCGCCAGCAGCTTGGCACTAGCGGGAGGGCCAGCCCTGGGGCATCAGAATGAGCAGTTCTTC.

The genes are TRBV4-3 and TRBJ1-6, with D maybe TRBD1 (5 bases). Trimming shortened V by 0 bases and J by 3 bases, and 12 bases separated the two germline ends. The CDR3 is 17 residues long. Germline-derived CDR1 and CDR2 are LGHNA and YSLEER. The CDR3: CASSQEARVNYNSPLHF. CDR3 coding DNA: TGCGCCAGCAGCCAAGAGGCCAGGGTAAACTATAATTCACCCCTCCACTTT.

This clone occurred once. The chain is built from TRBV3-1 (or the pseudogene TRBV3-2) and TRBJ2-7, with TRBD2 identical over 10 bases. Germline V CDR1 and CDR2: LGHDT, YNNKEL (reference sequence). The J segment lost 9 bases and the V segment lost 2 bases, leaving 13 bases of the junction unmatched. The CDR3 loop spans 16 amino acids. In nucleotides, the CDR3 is TGTGCCAGCAGCCAACTAGCGGGGGAACCCTGGTTCGGGCAGTACTTC. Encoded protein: CASSQLAGEPWFGQYF.